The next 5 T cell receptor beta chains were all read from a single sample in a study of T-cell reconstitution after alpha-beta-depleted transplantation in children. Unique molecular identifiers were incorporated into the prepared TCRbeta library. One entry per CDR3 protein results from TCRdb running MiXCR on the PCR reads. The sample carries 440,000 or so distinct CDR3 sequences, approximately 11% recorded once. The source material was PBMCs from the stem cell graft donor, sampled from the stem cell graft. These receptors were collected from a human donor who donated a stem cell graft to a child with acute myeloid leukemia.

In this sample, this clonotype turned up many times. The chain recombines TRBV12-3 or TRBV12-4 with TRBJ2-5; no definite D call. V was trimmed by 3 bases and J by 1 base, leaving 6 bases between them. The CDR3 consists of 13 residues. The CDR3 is CASSFAAQETQYF. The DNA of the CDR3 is TGTGCCAGCAGTTTCGCGGCCCAAGAGACCCAGTACTTC.

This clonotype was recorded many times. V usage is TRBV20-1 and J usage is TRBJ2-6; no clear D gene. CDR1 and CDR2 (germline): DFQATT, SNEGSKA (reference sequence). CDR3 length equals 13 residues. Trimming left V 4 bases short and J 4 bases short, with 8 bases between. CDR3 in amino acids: CSATEPGANVLTF. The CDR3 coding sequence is TGCAGTGCTACCGAACCCGGGGCCAACGTCCTGACTTTC.

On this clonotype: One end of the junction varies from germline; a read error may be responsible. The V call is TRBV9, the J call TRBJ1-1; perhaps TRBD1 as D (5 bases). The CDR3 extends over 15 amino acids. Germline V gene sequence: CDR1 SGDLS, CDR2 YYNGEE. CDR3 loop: CASSALRGWGTEAFF. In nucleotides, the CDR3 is TGTGCCAGCAGCGCCCTGCGGGGGTGGGGCACTGAAGCTTTCTTC.

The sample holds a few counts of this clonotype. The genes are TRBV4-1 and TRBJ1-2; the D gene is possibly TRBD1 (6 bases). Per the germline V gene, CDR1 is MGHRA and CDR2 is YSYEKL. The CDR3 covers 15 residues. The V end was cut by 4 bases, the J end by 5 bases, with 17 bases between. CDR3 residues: CASSPTRQVRYGYTF. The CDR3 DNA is TGCGCCAGCAGCCCGACCAGACAGGTGCGGTATGGCTACACCTTC.

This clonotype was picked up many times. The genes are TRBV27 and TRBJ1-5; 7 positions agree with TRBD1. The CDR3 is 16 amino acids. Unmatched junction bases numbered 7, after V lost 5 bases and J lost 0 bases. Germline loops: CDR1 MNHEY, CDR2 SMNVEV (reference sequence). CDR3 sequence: CASSKGTASSNQPQHF. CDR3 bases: TGTGCCAGCAGTAAAGGGACAGCCTCTAGCAATCAGCCCCAGCATTTT.